The 5 T cell receptor beta chains listed next were all sequenced from one sample in a study of blood T cell repertoires in COVID-19. Sequenced by immunoSEQ multiplex PCR; TCRdb stores in-frame clones only, minus some. The sample has under 350,000 clones; roughly 85% are singletons. The sample comprised peripheral blood. The source of these receptors is a human donor in a cohort sampled during active COVID-19.

The chain has TRBV9 and TRBJ2-5; a weak D match, TRBD2 (5 bases). Trimming removed 5 bases at V and 5 bases at J, with 16 bases between. Germline lookup yields CDR1 SGDLS and CDR2 YYNGEE. The CDR3 has 14 residues. The CDR3 region is CASSYLPGIETQYF. The CDR3 coding sequence is TGTGCCAGCAGTTATCTCCCGGGAATCGAGACCCAGTACTTC.

This clone has just a few counts. The rearrangement links TRBV19 to TRBJ1-2, with D tentatively TRBD1 (6 bases). The CDR3 runs 15 residues. V gave up 2 bases and J gave up 4 bases, with 14 bases separating them. CDR1 is LNHDA, CDR2 SQIVND, per germline (reference sequence). The CDR3 region is CASSIKFGGLYGYTF. CDR3 coding DNA: TGTGCCAGTAGTATAAAGTTTGGGGGCCTCTATGGCTACACCTTC.

This clone was seen a few times. The rearrangement links TRBV18 to TRBJ2-5, with 8 bases that match TRBD1. The CDR3 is 16 residues long. Per the germline V gene, CDR1 is KGHSH and CDR2 is LQKENI. The J segment lost 2 bases and the V segment lost 5 bases, leaving 10 bases of the junction unmatched. The CDR3 spells CASSFGQGGSQETQYF. The CDR3 DNA sequence: TGTGCCAGCTCATTTGGACAGGGTGGTTCGCAAGAGACCCAGTACTTC. The variable domain in full, completed from reference TRBV18 and TRBJ2-5, reads NAGVMQNPRHLVRRRGQEARLRCSPMKGHSHVYWYRQLPEEGLKFMVYLQKENIIDESGMPKERFSAEFPKEGPSILRIQQVVRGDSAAYFCASSFGQGGSQETQYFGPGTRLLVL.

This clone has just one count. The chain combines TRBV7-8 with TRBJ1-5, with 8 bases fitting TRBD1. This CDR3 is built from 16 residues. V trimming: 4 bases; J trimming: 0 bases; junction bases outside the gene matches: 5. Germline V gene lookup returns CDR1 SGHVS and CDR2 FQNEAQ. Written as DNA, the CDR3 is TGTGCCAGCAGCTCCAGGGGGCAATCTAGCAATCAGCCCCAGCATTTT. Protein: CASSSRGQSSNQPQHF.

V gene TRBV27 combines with J gene TRBJ1-2, with D possibly matching TRBD1 (6 bases). Per the germline V gene, CDR1 is MNHEY and CDR2 is SMNVEV (reference sequence). V lost 3 bases, J lost 0 bases, and 11 bases lay in between. CDR3 size: 15 residues. CDR3 sequence: CASSFSSGANYGYTF. In nucleotides, the CDR3 is TGTGCCAGCAGTTTTTCGTCAGGGGCTAACTATGGCTACACCTTC.